A single sample gave rise to the 8 T cell receptor beta chains below, sequenced in a study of blood T cell repertoires in COVID-19. Only in-frame clones appear in the TCRdb table, and some are missing; sequencing was by immunoSEQ multiplex PCR. The table includes some 37,000 clones, under 90% detected once. Sequencing was done on a sample of peripheral blood. All receptors come from an older man with acute or convalescent COVID-19.

CDR3 amino acids: CASSLLAGGYEQYF. CDR3 DNA: TGTGCCAGCAGTTTACTAGCGGGGGGCTACGAGCAGTACTTC. V gene TRBV27 combines with J gene TRBJ2-7; 11 positions match TRBD2. The V gene end was trimmed by 2 bases and the J gene end by 3 bases; junction bases not matched to a gene: 0. This CDR3 comprises 14 residues. Germline CDR1 is MNHEY and CDR2 is SMNVEV (reference sequence).

The V call is TRBV29-1, the J call TRBJ2-3; TRBD1 aligns across 7 bases. The CDR3 spans 14 residues. Germline loops: CDR1 SQVTM, CDR2 ANQGSEA. J was trimmed by 0 bases and V by 7 bases; bases with no gene match: 7. The CDR3 DNA reads TGCAGCGCGGAAAGGGGGCTTAGCACAGATACGCAGTATTTT. Translation gives CSAERGLSTDTQYF.

This rearrangement joins TRBV5-1 to TRBJ2-7; 9 bases are a match to TRBD1. The ends lost 2 bases at V and 3 bases at J; junction bases unmatched: 9. The CDR3 is made up of 16 amino acids. The germline gives CDR1 SGHRS, CDR2 YFSETQ. CDR3 nucleotide sequence: TGCGCCAGCAGCTTAGGTCCGACAGGGGGTAACTACGAGCAGTACTTC. Amino acids: CASSLGPTGGNYEQYF.

This rearrangement joins TRBV28 to TRBJ1-2, with D tentatively TRBD1 (5 bases). This CDR3 comprises 13 residues. Trimming shortened V by 5 bases and J by 5 bases, and 12 bases separated the two germline ends. Germline assignment: CDR1 MDHEN and CDR2 SYDVKM. The CDR3 is CASSQGDSYGYTF. CDR3 DNA: TGTGCCAGCAGTCAGGGCGACAGTTATGGCTACACCTTC.

The chain joins TRBV5-1 to TRBJ1-2; possible D gene TRBD1, 6 bases. The CDR3 loop spans 15 amino acids. CDR1 is SGHRS, CDR2 YFSETQ, per germline. Trimming shortened V by 3 bases and J by 3 bases, and 15 bases separated the two germline ends. The CDR3 protein is CASSSDLQGYYGYTF. The CDR3 DNA sequence: TGCGCCAGCAGCTCGGATTTGCAGGGGTACTATGGCTACACCTTC.

The chain couples TRBV7-3 to TRBJ1-1; no clear D gene. CDR3 length: 17 residues. Trimming pared 4 bases from V and 1 base from J, leaving 19 bases between. Germline V gene lookup returns CDR1 SGHTA and CDR2 FQGTGA. The CDR3: CASSYLPIRRGNTEAFF. DNA of the CDR3: TGTGCCAGCAGCTACCTACCGATCCGGCGGGGGAACACTGAAGCTTTCTTT.

V usage is TRBV7-2 and J usage is TRBJ2-5; D is perhaps TRBD1 (6 bases). Germline V gene sequence: CDR1 SGHTA, CDR2 FQGNSA. CDR3 length: 16 residues. V lost 8 bases to trimming and J lost 0 bases, with 19 bases between them. CDR3 protein: CASGGQRPSYQETQYF. Written as DNA, the CDR3 is TGTGCCAGCGGCGGACAGCGCCCTTCGTACCAAGAGACCCAGTACTTC.

J is TRBJ2-1 and V is TRBV4-2; TRBD2 matches at 11 bases. Trimming cost V 7 bases and J 3 bases; bases outside gene matches: 5. From germline, CDR1 is LGHNA and CDR2 YNFKEQ. There are 15 residues in the CDR3. The CDR3 region has the DNA TGTGCCAGCACCGAGGGACTAGCGGACTACAATGAGCAGTTCTTC. Translated: CASTEGLADYNEQFF.